This section outlines one T cell receptor (beta chain) sequence together with its context. V was trimmed by 4 bases and J by 4 bases, leaving 11 bases between them. The CDR3 spans 13 residues. Germline CDR1 and CDR2: SGHTS and YDEGEE. The data stem from a study of blood T cell repertoires in COVID-19. Whole-study context: Collection of acute and convalescent COVID-19 samples took place in the United States, Italy and Spain. The cDNA or gDNA used as material had been derived from T cells, B-cell-depleted T cells, or PBMCs.

Source study methods: Reference gene primer amplification yielded estimated nucleated cell counts. TCRdb's table, derived via immunoSEQ multiplex PCR, lists solely in-frame clones and lacks some. V and J calls and clone size are copied from that table; D and trimming were computed from the DNA. The profile shows some 61,000 clones, 75% to 90% of them singletons. The sequence derives from a young man with acute or convalescent COVID-19. The chain combines TRBV5-8 with TRBJ1-2; D unresolved. The sample was peripheral blood. As DNA, the CDR3 is TGTGCCAGCAGCCGCAGTCTTCTCTATGGCTACACCTTC. This codes for CASSRSLLYGYTF.